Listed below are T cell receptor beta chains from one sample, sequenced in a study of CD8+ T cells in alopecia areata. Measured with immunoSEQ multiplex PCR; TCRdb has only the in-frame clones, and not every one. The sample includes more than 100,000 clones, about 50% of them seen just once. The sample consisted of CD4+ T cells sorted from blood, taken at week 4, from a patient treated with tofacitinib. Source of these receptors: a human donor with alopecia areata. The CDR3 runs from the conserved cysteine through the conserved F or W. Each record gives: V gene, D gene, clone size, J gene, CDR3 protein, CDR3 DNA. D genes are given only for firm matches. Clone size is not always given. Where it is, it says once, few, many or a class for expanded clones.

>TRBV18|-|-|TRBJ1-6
CASSQGDAGTPLHF
TGTGCCAGCTCACAGGGGGACGCAGGGACACCCCTCCACTTT
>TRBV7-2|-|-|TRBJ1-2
CASSRRGYGYTF
TGTGCCAGCAGCCGCCGGGGTTATGGCTACACCTTC
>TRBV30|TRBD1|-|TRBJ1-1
CAWRGQGNTEAFF
TGTGCCTGGAGGGGACAGGGGAACACTGAAGCTTTCTTT
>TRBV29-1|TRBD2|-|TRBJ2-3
CSVRTSGGSTDTQYF
TGCAGCGTCCGGACTAGCGGGGGATCCACAGATACGCAGTATTTT
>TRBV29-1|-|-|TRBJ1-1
CSVGTIRTEAFF
TGCAGCGTCGGGACAATTCGGACTGAAGCTTTCTTT
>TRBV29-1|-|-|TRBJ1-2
CSVEHYAGYGYTF
TGCAGCGTTGAACATTATGCAGGCTATGGCTACACCTTC
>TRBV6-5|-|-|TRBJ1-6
CASRVGYNSPLHF
TGTGCCAGTAGAGTCGGGTATAATTCACCCCTCCACTTT
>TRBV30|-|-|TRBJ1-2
CAWSVRGTYGYTF
TGTGCCTGGAGTGTTCGGGGGACCTATGGCTACACCTTC
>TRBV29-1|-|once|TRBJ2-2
CSVSGTGELFF
TGCAGCGTGTCCGGCACCGGGGAGCTGTTTTTT
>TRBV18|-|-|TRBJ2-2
CASSLQGTNTGELFF
TGTGCCAGCTCACTGCAGGGAACAAACACCGGGGAGCTGTTTTTT
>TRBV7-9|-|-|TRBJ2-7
CASSLATTGEQYF
TGTGCCAGCAGCTTAGCCACGACAGGAGAGCAGTACTTC
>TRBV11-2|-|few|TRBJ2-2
CASSRGSNTGELFF
TGTGCCAGCAGCCGTGGGTCGAACACCGGGGAGCTGTTTTTT
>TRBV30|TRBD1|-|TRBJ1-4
CAWSAGQGGTNEKLFF
TGTGCCTGGAGTGCGGGACAGGGGGGGACTAATGAAAAACTGTTTTTT
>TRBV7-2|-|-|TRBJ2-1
CASSLAGSGRNEQFF
TGTGCCAGCAGCTTAGCGGGCTCCGGCAGGAATGAGCAGTTCTTC
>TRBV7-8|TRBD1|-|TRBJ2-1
CASSLGRQGARYNEQFF
TGTGCCAGCAGCTTAGGAAGACAGGGGGCGAGGTACAATGAGCAGTTCTTC
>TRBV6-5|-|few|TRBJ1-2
CASRSPRDFYGYTF
TGTGCCAGCAGATCTCCCCGGGATTTCTATGGCTACACCTTC
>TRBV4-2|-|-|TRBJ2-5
CASSQDPGGRETQYF
TGTGCCAGCAGCCAAGATCCGGGGGGCAGGGAGACCCAGTACTTC
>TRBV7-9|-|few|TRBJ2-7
CASSLGNRIISYEQYF
TGTGCCAGCAGCTTAGGGAACAGGATAATCTCCTACGAGCAGTACTTC
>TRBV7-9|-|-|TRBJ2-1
CASSFGGWGRDEQFF
TGTGCCAGCAGCTTCGGAGGGTGGGGTAGGGATGAGCAGTTCTTC
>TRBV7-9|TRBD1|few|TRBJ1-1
CASSLALAGGGNTEAFF
TGTGCCAGCAGCTTAGCCTTGGCAGGGGGAGGGAACACTGAAGCTTTCTTT
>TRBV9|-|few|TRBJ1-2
CASSALGRGARGYTF
TGTGCCAGCAGCGCCCTTGGACGGGGGGCGCGAGGCTACACCTTC
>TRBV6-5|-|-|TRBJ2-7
CASRAQTYEQYF
TGTGCCAGCAGGGCCCAGACTTACGAGCAGTACTTC
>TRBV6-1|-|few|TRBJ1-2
CASIPTRDGYGYTF
TGTGCCAGCATCCCTACCCGGGACGGTTATGGCTACACCTTC
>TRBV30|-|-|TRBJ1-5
CAWSVRANQPQHF
TGTGCCTGGAGTGTCCGCGCCAATCAGCCCCAGCATTTT
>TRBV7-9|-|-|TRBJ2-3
CASSLVQPTQYF
TGTGCCAGCAGCTTAGTCCAGCCAACGCAGTATTTT
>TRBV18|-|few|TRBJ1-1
CASSPGENTEAFF
TGTGCCAGCTCACCAGGGGAGAACACTGAAGCTTTCTTT
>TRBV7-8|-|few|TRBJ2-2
CASSLALDRRNTGELFF
TGTGCCAGCAGCTTAGCCCTAGACAGGCGGAACACCGGGGAGCTGTTTTTT
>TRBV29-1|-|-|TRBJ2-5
CSTQRQNTFQETQYF
TGCAGCACACAGAGGCAGAATACCTTTCAAGAGACCCAGTACTTC
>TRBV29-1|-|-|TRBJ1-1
CSVVTGMNTEAFF
TGCAGCGTCGTGACAGGAATGAACACTGAAGCTTTCTTT
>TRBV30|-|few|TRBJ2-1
CAWSDWGARGEQFF
TGTGCCTGGAGTGATTGGGGGGCGCGAGGTGAGCAGTTCTTC
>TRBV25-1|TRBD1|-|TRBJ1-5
CASSVSQGDNQPQHF
TGTGCCAGCAGTGTCTCACAGGGGGACAATCAGCCCCAGCATTTT
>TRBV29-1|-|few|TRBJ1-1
CSARDRKDTEAFF
TGCAGCGCCCGAGACAGGAAGGACACTGAAGCTTTCTTT
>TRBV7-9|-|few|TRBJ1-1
CASSLDRNTEAFF
TGTGCCAGCAGCTTAGACAGAAACACTGAAGCTTTCTTT
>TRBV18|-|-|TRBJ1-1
CASSPLGGGNTEAFF
TGTGCCAGCTCACCATTGGGAGGTGGTAACACTGAAGCTTTCTTT
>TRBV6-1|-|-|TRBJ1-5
CASSDRLDQGVRQPQHF
TGTGCCAGCAGTGACCGGCTTGATCAGGGCGTTCGGCAGCCCCAGCATTTT
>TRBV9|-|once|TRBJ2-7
CASSPPAGGPYEQYF
TGTGCCAGCAGCCCCCCGGCAGGAGGTCCCTACGAGCAGTACTTC
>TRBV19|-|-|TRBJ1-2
CASSQSLRSYGYTF
TGTGCCAGTAGTCAGAGTCTGCGGTCCTATGGCTACACCTTC
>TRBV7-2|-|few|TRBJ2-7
CASSSGLVFEQYF
TGTGCCAGCAGCTCGGGCCTGGTTTTCGAGCAGTACTTC
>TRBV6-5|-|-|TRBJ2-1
CASSRQEVHEQFF
TGTGCCAGCAGTAGACAGGAGGTCCATGAGCAGTTCTTC
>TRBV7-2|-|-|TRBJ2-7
CASSSRKGTHEQYF
TGTGCCAGCAGCTCGAGGAAGGGGACACACGAGCAGTACTTC
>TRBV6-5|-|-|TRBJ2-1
CASSYGGAGFYEQFF
TGTGCCAGCAGTTACGGGGGGGCCGGGTTCTATGAGCAGTTCTTC
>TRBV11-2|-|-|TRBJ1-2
CASSLDFPGNYGYTF
TGTGCCAGCAGCTTAGATTTTCCAGGGAACTATGGCTACACCTTC
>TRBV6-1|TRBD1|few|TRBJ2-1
CASSGLRGRDYNEQFF
TGTGCCAGCAGTGGACTCAGGGGGCGGGACTACAATGAGCAGTTCTTC
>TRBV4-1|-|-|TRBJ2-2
CASSQGITEMNTGELFF
TGCGCCAGCAGCCAAGGTATTACGGAAATGAACACCGGGGAGCTGTTTTTT
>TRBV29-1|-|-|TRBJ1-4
CSVAGANEKLFF
TGCAGCGTTGCAGGTGCTAATGAAAAACTGTTTTTT
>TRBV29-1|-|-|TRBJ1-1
CSAQASKAEAFF
TGCAGCGCTCAGGCCTCGAAGGCTGAAGCTTTCTTT
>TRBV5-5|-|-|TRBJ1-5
CASSPHTSTVLPQHF
TGTGCCAGCAGCCCACACACCTCGACTGTCCTGCCCCAGCATTTT
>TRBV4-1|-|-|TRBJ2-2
CASWRGTGELFF
TGCGCCAGCTGGAGGGGTACCGGGGAGCTGTTTTTT
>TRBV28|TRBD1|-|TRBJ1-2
CASSAGQLFNYGYTF
TGTGCCAGCAGTGCGGGACAGCTATTCAACTATGGCTACACCTTC
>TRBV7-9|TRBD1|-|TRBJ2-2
CASRRQGNPTGELFF
TGTGCCAGCAGAAGACAGGGCAATCCCACCGGGGAGCTGTTTTTT
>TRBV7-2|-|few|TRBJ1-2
CASSLVDGRAGYTF
TGTGCCAGCAGCTTAGTGGACGGACGAGCGGGCTACACCTTC
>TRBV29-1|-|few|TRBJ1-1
CSVDQANGNTEAFF
TGCAGCGTTGACCAGGCCAACGGGAACACTGAAGCTTTCTTT
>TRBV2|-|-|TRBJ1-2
CASSRGSSNYGYTF
TGTGCCAGCTCCCGGGGGAGTTCCAACTATGGCTACACCTTC